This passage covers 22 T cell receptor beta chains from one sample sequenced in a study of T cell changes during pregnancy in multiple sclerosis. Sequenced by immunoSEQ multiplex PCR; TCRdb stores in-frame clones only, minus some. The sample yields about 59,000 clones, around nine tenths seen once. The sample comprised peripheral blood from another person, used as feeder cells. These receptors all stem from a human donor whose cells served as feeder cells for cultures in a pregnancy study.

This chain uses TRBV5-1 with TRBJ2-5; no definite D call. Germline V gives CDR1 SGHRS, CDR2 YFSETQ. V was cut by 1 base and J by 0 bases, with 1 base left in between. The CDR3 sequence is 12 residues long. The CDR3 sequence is CASSLNQETQYF. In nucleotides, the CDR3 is TGCGCCAGCAGCTTGAACCAAGAGACCCAGTACTTC.

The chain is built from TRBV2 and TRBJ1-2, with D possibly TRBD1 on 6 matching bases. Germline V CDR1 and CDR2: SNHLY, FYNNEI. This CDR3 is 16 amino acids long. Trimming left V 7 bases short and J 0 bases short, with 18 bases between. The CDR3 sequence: CASTPLTGDPNYGYTF. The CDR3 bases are TGTGCCAGCACCCCCTTGACAGGCGATCCTAACTATGGCTACACCTTC.

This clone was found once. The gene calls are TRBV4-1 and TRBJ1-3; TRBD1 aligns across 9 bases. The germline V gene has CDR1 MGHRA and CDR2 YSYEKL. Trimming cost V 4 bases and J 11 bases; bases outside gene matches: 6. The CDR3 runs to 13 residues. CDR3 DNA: TGCGCCAGCAGCCCAGGGACAGGGACGTCCATATATTTT. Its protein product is CASSPGTGTSIYF.

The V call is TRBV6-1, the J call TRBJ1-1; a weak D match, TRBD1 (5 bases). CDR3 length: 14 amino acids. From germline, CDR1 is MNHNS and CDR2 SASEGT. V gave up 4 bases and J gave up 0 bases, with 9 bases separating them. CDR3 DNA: TGTGCCAGCAGTGCACTGACAGTGAACACTGAAGCTTTCTTT. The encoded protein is CASSALTVNTEAFF.

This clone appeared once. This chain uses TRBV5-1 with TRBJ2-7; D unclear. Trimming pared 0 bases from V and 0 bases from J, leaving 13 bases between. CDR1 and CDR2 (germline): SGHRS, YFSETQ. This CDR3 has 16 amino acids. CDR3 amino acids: CASSLAVDGFSYEQYF. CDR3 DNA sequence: TGCGCCAGCAGCTTGGCCGTAGACGGGTTCTCCTACGAGCAGTACTTC.

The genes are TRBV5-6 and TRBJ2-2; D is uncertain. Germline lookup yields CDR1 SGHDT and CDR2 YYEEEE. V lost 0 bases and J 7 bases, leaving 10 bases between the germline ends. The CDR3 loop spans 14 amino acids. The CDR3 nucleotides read TGTGCCAGCAGCTTGGGGGCGGCTGGCGGGGAGCTGTTTTTT. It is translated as CASSLGAAGGELFF.

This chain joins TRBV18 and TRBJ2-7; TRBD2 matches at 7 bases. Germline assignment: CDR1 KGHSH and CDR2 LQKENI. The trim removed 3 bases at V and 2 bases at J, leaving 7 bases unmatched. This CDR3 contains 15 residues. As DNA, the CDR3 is TGTGCCAGCTCACCCCCTTCTAGCGGCACCTACGAGCAGTACTTC. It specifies CASSPPSSGTYEQYF. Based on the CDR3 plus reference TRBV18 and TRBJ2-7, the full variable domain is NAGVMQNPRHLVRRRGQEARLRCSPMKGHSHVYWYRQLPEEGLKFMVYLQKENIIDESGMPKERFSAEFPKEGPSILRIQQVVRGDSAAYFCASSPPSSGTYEQYFGPGTRLTVT.

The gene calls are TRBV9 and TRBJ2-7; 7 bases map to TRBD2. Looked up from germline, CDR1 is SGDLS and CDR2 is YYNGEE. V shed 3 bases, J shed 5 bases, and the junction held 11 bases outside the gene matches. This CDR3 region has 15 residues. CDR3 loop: CASSAPGRELNEQYF. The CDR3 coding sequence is TGTGCCAGCAGCGCCCCGGGGCGGGAGCTCAACGAGCAGTACTTC.

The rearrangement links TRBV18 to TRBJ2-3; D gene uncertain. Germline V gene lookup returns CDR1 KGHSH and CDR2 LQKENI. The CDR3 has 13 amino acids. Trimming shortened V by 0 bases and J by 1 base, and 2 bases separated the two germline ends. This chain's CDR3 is CASSPPGTDTQYF. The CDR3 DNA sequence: TGTGCCAGCTCACCACCGGGCACAGATACGCAGTATTTT.

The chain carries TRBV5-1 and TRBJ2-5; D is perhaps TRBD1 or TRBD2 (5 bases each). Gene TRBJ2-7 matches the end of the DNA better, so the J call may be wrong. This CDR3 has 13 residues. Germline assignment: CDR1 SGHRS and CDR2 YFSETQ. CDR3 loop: CASSLVVGAEQYF. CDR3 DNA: TGCGCCAGCAGCTTAGTGGTCGGGGCCGAGCAGTACTTC.

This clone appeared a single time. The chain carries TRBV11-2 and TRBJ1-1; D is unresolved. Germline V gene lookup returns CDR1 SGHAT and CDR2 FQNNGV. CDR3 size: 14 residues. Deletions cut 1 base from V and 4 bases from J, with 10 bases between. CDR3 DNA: TGTGCCAGCAGCTTAGGGCCCCGACCCACTGAAGCTTTCTTT. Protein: CASSLGPRPTEAFF.

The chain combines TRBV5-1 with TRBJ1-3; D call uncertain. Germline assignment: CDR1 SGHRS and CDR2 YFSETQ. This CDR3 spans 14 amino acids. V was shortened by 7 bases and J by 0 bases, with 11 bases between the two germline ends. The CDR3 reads CASSMGSSGNTIYF. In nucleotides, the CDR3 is TGCGCCAGCTCGATGGGGAGCTCTGGAAACACCATATATTTT.

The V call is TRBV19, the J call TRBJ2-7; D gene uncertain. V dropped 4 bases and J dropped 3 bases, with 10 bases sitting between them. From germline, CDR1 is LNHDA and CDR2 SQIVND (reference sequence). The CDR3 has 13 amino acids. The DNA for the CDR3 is TGTGCCAGTAGTACTTATAGTATCTACGAGCAGTACTTC. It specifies CASSTYSIYEQYF.

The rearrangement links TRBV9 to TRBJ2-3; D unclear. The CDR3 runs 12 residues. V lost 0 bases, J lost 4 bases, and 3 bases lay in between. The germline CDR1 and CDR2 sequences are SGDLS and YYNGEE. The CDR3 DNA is TGTGCCAGCAGCGTAGGGGCAGATACGCAGTATTTT. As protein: CASSVGADTQYF.

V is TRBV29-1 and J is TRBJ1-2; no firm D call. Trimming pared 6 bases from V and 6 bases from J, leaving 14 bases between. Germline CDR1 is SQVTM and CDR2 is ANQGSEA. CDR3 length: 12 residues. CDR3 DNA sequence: TGCAGCGTCGACAAGCAAGGGAATGGCTACACCTTC. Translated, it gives CSVDKQGNGYTF.

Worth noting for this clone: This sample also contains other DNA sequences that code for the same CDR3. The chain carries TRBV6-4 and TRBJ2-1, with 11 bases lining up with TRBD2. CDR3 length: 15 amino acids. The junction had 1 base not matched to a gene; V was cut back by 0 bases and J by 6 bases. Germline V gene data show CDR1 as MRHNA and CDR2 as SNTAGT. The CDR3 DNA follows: TGTGCCAGCAGTGACTCTAGCGGGGGGGCCAATGAGCAGTTCTTC. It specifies CASSDSSGGANEQFF.

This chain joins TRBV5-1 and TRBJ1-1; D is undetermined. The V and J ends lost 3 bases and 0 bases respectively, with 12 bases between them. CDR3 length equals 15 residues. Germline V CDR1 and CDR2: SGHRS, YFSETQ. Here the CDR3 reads CASSSTLVMNTEAFF. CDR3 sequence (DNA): TGCGCCAGCAGCTCTACCCTGGTCATGAACACTGAAGCTTTCTTT. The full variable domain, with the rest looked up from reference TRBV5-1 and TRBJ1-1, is KAGVTQTPRYLIKTRGQQVTLSCSPISGHRSVSWYQQTPGQGLQFLFEYFSETQRNKGNFPGRFSGRQFSNSRSEMNVSTLELGDSALYLCASSSTLVMNTEAFFGQGTRLTVV.

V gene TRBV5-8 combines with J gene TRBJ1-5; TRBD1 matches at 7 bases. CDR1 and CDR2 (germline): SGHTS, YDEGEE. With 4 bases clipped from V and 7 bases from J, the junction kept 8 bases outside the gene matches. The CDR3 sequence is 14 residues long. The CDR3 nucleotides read TGTGCCAGCAGCCCGGGACAGTACGGCCAGCCCCAGCATTTT. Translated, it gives CASSPGQYGQPQHF. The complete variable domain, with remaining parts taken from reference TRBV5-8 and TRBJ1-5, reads EAGVTQSPTHLIKTRGQQATLRCSPISGHTSVYWYQQALGLGLQFLLWYDEGEERNRGNFPPRFSGRQFPNYSSELNVNALELEDSALYLCASSPGQYGQPQHFGDGTRLSIL.

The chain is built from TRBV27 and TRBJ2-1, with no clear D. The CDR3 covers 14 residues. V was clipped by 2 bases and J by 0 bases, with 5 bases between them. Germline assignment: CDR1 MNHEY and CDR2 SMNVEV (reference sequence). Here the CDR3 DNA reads TGTGCCAGCAGTTTAGCTGGCTCCTACAATGAGCAGTTCTTC. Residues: CASSLAGSYNEQFF.

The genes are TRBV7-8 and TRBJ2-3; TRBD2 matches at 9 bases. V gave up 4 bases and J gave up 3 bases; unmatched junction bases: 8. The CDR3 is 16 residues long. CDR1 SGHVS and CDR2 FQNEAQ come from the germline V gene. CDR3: CASSSRGSGGTDTQYF. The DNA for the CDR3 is TGTGCCAGCAGCTCCCGAGGTAGCGGGGGTACAGATACGCAGTATTTT.

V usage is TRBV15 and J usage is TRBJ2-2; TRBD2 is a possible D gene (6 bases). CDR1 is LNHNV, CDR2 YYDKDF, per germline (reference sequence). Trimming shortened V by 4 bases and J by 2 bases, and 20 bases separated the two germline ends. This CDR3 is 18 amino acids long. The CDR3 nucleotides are TGTGCCACCAGCAAGATAGCGGCCGGATACTTAAACACCGGGGAGCTGTTTTTT. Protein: CATSKIAAGYLNTGELFF.

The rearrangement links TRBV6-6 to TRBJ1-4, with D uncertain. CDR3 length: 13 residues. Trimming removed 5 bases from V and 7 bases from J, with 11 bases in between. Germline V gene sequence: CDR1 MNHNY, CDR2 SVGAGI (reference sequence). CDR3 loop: CASSRAWGEKLFF. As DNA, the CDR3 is TGTGCCAGCAGTCGGGCATGGGGTGAAAAACTGTTTTTT.